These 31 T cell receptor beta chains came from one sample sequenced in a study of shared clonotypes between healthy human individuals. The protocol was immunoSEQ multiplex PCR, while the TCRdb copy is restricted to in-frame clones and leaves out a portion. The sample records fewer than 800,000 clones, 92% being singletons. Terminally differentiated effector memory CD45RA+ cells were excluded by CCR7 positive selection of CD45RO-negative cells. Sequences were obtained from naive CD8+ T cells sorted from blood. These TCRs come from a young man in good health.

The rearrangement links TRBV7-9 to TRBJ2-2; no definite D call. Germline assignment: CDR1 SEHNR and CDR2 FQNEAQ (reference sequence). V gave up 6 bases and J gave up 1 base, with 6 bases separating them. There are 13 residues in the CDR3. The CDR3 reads CASSHRNTGELFF. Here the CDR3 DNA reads TGTGCCAGCAGTCACAGGAACACCGGGGAGCTGTTTTTT.

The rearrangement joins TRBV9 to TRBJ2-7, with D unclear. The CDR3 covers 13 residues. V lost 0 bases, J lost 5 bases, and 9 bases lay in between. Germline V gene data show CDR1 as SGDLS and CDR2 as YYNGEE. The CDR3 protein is CASSVVGGDEQYF. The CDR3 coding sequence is TGTGCCAGCAGCGTAGTCGGTGGGGACGAGCAGTACTTC.

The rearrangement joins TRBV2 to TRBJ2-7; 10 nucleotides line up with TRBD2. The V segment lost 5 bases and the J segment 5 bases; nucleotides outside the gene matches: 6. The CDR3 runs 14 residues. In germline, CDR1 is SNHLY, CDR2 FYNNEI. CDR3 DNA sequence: TGTGCCAGCAGTAGCGGGAGGGCCGCCAACGAGCAGTACTTC. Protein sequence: CASSSGRAANEQYF.

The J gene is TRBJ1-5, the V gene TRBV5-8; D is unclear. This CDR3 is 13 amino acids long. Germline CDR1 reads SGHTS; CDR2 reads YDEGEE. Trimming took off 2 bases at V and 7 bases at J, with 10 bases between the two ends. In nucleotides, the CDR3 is TGTGCCAGCAGCTTCCTGGGGTTCCAGCCCCAGCATTTT. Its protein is CASSFLGFQPQHF.

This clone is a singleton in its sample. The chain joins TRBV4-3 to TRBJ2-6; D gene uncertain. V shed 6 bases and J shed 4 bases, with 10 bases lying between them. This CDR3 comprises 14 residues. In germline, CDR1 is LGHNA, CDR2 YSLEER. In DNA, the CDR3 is TGCGCCAGCAGAGGGCGAACCGGGGCCAACGTCCTGACTTTC. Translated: CASRGRTGANVLTF.

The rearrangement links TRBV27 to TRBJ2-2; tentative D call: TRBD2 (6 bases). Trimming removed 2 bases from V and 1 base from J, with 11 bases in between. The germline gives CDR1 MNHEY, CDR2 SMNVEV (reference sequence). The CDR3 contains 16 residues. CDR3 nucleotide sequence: TGTGCCAGCAGTTTAGAGATTAGCGGGAACACCGGGGAGCTGTTTTTT. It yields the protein CASSLEISGNTGELFF.

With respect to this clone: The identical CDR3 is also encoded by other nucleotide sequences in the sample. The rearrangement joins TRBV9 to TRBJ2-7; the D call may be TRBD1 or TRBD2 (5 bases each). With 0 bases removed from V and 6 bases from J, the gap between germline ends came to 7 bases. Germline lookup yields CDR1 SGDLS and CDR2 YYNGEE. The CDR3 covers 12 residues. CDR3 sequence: CASSVGGGEQYF. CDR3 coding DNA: TGTGCCAGCAGCGTAGGTGGGGGCGAGCAGTACTTC. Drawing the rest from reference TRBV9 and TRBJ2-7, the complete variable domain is DSGVTQTPKHLITATGQRVTLRCSPRSGDLSVYWYQQSLDQGLQFLIQYYNGEERAKGNILERFSAQQFPDLHSELNLSSLELGDSALYFCASSVGGGEQYFGPGTRLTVT.

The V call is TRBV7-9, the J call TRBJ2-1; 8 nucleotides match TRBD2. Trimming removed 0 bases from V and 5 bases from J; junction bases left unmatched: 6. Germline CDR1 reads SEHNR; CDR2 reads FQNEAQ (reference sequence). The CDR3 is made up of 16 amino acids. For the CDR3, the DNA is TGTGCCAGCAGCTTAGCGCTTGGTAGCGGGAACAATGAGCAGTTCTTC. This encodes CASSLALGSGNNEQFF. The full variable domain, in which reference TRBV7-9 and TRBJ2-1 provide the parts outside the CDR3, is DTGVSQNPRHKITKRGQNVTFRCDPISEHNRLYWYRQTLGQGPEFLTYFQNEAQLEKSRLLSDRFSAERPKGSFSTLEIQRTEQGDSAMYLCASSLALGSGNNEQFFGPGTRLTVL.

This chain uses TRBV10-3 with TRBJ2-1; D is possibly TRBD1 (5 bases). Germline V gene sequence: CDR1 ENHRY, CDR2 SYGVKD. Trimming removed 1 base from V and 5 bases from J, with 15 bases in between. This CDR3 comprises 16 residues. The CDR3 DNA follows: TGTGCCATCAGTGAGTGGGGCAGGGCCAAAGACAATGAGCAGTTCTTC. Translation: CAISEWGRAKDNEQFF.

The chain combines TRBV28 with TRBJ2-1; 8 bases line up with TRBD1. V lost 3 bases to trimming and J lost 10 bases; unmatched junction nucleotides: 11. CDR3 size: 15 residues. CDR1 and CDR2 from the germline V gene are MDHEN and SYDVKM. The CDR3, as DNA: TGTGCCAGCAGTTTGTTGCGGGACAGGCTCTTCGAGCAGTTCTTC. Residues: CASSLLRDRLFEQFF.

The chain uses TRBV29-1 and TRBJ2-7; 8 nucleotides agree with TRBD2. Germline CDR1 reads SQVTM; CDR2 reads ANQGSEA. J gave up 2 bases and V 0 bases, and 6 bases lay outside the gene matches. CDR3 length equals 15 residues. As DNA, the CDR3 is TGCAGCGTTGAAGAGCTAGCGGGCCGAGCCTACGAGCAGTACTTC. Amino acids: CSVEELAGRAYEQYF.

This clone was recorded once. The CDR3 DNA follows: TGTGCCAGCAGCTTGGGACTAGCGGGAGTGGGAACCAATGAGCAGTTCTTC. This codes for CASSLGLAGVGTNEQFF. V gene TRBV11-2 combines with J gene TRBJ2-1; TRBD2 matches 14 bases. Germline assignment: CDR1 SGHAT and CDR2 FQNNGV. The V segment lost 3 bases and the J segment 6 bases; nucleotides outside the gene matches: 7. This CDR3 spans 17 amino acids.

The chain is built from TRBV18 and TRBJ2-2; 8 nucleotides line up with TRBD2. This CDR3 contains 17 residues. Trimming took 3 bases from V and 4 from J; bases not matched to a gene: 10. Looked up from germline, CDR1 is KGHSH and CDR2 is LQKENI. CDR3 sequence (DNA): TGTGCCAGCTCACCGCGGCCTAGCGGGTTCCTCACCGGGGAGCTGTTTTTT. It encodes CASSPRPSGFLTGELFF.

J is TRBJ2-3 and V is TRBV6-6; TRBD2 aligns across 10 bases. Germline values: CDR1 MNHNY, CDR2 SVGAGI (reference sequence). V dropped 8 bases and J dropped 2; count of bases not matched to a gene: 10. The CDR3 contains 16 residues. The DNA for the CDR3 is TGTGCCAGCTCTCTAGCGGGAGCCCGTTTCACAGATACGCAGTATTTT. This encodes CASSLAGARFTDTQYF.

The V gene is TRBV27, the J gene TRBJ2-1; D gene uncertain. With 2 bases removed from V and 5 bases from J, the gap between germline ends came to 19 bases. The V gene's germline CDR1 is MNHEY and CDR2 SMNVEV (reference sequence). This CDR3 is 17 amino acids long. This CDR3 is CASSLTPSPETHNEQFF. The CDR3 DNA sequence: TGTGCCAGCAGTTTAACCCCCTCCCCGGAGACTCACAATGAGCAGTTCTTC.

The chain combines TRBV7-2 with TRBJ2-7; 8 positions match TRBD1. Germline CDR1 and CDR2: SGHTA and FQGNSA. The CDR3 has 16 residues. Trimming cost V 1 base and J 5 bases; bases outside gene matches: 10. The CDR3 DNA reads TGTGCCAGCAGCTTAGGGTCAAACAGGGGGAAAGACGAGCAGTACTTC. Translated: CASSLGSNRGKDEQYF. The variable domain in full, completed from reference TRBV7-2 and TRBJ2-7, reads GAGVSQSPSNKVTEKGKDVELRCDPISGHTALYWYRQSLGQGLEFLIYFQGNSAPDKSGLPSDRFSAERTGGSVSTLTIQRTQQEDSAVYLCASSLGSNRGKDEQYFGPGTRLTVT.

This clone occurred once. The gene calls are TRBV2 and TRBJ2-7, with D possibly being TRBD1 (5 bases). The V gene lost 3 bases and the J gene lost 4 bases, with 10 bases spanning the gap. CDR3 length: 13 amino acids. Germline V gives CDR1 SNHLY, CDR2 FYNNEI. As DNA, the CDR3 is TGTGCCAGCAGTGACCAGGGTGGTTACGAGCAGTACTTC. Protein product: CASSDQGGYEQYF.

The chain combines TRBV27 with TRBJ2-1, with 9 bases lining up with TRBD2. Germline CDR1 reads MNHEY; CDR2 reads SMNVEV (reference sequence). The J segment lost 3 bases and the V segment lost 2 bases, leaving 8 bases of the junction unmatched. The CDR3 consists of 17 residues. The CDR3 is CASSLSPATSGYNEQFF. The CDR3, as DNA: TGTGCCAGCAGTTTAAGTCCCGCGACTAGCGGCTACAATGAGCAGTTCTTC.

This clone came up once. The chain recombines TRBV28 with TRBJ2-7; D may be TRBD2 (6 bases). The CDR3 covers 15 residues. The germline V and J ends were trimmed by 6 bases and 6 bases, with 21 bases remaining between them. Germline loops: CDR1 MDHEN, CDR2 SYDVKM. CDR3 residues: CASSPPGGSVSEQYF. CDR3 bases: TGTGCCAGCAGCCCCCCAGGAGGGTCGGTATCCGAGCAGTACTTC.

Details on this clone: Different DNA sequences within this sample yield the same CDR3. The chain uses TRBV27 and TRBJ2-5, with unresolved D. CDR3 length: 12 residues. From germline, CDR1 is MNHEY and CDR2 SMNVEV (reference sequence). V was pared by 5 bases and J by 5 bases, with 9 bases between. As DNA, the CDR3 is TGTGCCAGCAGTCCCCTGGGGGAGACCCAGTACTTC. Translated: CASSPLGETQYF.

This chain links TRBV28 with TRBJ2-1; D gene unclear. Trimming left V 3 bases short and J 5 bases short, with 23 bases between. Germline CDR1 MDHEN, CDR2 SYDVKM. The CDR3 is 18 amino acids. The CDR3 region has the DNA TGTGCCAGCAGTTTCCCAGTGTCCCAAGGTCTCGTGGACAATGAGCAGTTCTTC. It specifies CASSFPVSQGLVDNEQFF.

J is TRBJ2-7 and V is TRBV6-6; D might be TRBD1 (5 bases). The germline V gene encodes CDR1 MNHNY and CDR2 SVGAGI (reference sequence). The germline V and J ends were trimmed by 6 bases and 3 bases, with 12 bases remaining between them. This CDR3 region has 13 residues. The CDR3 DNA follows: TGTGCCAGCAGAGGCACAGGTAACTACGAGCAGTACTTC. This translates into CASRGTGNYEQYF.

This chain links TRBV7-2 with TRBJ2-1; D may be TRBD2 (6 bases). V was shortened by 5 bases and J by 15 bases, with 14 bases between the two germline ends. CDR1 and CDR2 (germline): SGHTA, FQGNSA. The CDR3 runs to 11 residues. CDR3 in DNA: TGTGCCAGCAGCAAGGACTATAGACTGTTCTTC. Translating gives CASSKDYRLFF.

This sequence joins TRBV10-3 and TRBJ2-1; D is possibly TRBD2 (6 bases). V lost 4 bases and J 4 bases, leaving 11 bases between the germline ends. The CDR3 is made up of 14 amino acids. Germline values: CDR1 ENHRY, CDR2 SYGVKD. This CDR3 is CAISGSAGYNEQFF. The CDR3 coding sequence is TGTGCCATCAGTGGTTCGGCGGGGTACAATGAGCAGTTCTTC.

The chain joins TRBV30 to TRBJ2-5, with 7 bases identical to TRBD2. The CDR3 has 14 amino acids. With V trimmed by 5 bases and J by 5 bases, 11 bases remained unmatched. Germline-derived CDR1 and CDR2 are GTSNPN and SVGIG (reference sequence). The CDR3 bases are TGTGCCTGGGACCTCGGGGCCGGGGGGGAGACCCAGTACTTC. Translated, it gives CAWDLGAGGETQYF.

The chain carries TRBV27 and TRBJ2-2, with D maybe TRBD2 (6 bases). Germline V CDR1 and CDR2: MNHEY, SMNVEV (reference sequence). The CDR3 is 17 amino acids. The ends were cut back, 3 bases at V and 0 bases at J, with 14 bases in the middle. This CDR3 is CASSLLATGANTGELFF. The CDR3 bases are TGTGCCAGCAGTTTGCTGGCGACGGGAGCGAACACCGGGGAGCTGTTTTTT.

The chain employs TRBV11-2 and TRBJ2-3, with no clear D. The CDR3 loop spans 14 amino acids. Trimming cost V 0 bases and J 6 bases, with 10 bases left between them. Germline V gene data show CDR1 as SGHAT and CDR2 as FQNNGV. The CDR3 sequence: CASSLEGSRDTQYF. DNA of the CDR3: TGTGCCAGCAGCTTAGAGGGTAGCAGGGATACGCAGTATTTT.

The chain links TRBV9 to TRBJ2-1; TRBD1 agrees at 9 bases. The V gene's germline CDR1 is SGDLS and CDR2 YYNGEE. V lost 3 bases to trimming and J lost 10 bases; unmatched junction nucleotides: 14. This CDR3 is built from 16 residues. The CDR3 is CASSDSPGTGSYEQFF. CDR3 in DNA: TGTGCCAGCAGCGACTCGCCAGGGACAGGGTCTTACGAGCAGTTCTTC.

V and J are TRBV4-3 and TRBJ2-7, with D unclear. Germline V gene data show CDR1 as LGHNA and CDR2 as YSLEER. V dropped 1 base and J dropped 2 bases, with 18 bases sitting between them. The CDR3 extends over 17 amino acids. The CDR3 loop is CASSQGVFIGFPYEQYF. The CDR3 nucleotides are TGCGCCAGCAGCCAAGGAGTATTCATAGGGTTTCCCTACGAGCAGTACTTC.

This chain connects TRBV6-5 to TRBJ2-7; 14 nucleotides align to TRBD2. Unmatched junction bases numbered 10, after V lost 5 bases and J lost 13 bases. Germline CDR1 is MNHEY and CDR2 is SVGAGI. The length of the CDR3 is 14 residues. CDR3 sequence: CASSPGTSGGRGYF. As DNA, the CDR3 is TGTGCCAGCAGTCCCGGGACTAGCGGGGGCAGGGGATACTTC.

The CDR3 here is CASGLPLGRDNTDTQYF. The CDR3 bases are TGTGCCAGCGGCTTGCCTTTGGGCAGAGACAACACAGATACGCAGTATTTT. This chain uses TRBV27 with TRBJ2-3; D is ambiguous. V lost 8 bases and J lost 2, with 23 bases in between. The CDR3 has 17 amino acids. Germline CDR1 MNHEY, CDR2 SMNVEV (reference sequence).